One and the same sample provided the 24 T cell receptor beta chains below, sequenced in a study of Graves' ophthalmopathy and Graves' hyperthyroidism (dated by TCRdb to between 2018 and 2020). Sequencing relied on an Illumina HiSeq 2000. TCR beta CDR3 regions were amplified from RNA transcripts for repertoire sequencing. The first round of RT-PCR was done with HTBI primers and the Qiagen OneStep RT-PCR kit, and was followed by a second round of multiplex PCR, then size selection and purification. TCRdb redid the processing of the public reads, applying fastp at Q25 and MiXCR, and retained in-frame beta chains. CDR3 protein sequences are deduplicated, and each keeps its most common genes and DNA. For this sample there are 340,000 or so distinct CDR3 sequences; roughly a sixth appear just once. 9% to 15% of the sample is held by the ten biggest clonotypes. Sequenced: peripheral blood. The receptor source for this set is an adult man with Graves' ophthalmopathy.

This clonotype showed up many times. This chain uses TRBV5-1 with TRBJ1-1, with 10 bases aligning to TRBD1. The CDR3 contains 15 residues. V lost 4 bases and J lost 3; bases outside the gene matches: 6. Germline V gene lookup returns CDR1 SGHRS and CDR2 YFSETQ. DNA for the CDR3: TGCGCCAGCAGCCCTTCGGGGACAGGGGACACTGAAGCTTTCTTT. Residues: CASSPSGTGDTEAFF.

At least ten counts were recorded for this clonotype. The chain couples TRBV6-5 to TRBJ2-5; 11 bases align to TRBD2. Germline V gives CDR1 MNHEY, CDR2 SVGAGI. CDR3 size: 15 residues. The trim removed 3 bases at V and 3 bases at J, leaving 3 bases unmatched. The CDR3 loop reads CASSYVAGGEETQYF. The DNA of the CDR3 is TGTGCCAGCAGTTATGTAGCGGGAGGGGAAGAGACCCAGTACTTC.

The chain employs TRBV7-9 and TRBJ1-5, with D possibly being TRBD1 (6 bases). The CDR3 length is 15 residues. Germline V gene sequence: CDR1 SEHNR, CDR2 FQNEAQ (reference sequence). V dropped 3 bases and J dropped 2 bases, with 11 bases sitting between them. CDR3 in DNA: TGTGCCAGCAGCTTCGGGGGCTCGGGCAATCAGCCCCAGCATTTT. Residues: CASSFGGSGNQPQHF.

The table lists this clonotype with many counts. The chain links TRBV20-1 to TRBJ2-5; D may be TRBD1 (6 bases). Germline lookup yields CDR1 DFQATT and CDR2 SNEGSKA (reference sequence). There are 12 residues in the CDR3. In DNA, the CDR3 is TGCAGCCACACAGGGCCTCAAGAGACCCAGTACTTC. It encodes CSHTGPQETQYF.

The table lists this clonotype with many counts. This chain connects TRBV6-1 to TRBJ2-7; 8 bases match TRBD1. The CDR3 has 14 residues. Per the germline V gene, CDR1 is MNHNS and CDR2 is SASEGT. V lost 4 bases to trimming and J lost 4 bases; unmatched junction nucleotides: 6. The CDR3 loop reads CASSGQGRRYEQYF. The CDR3 DNA sequence: TGTGCCAGCAGTGGACAGGGGAGGCGTTACGAGCAGTACTTC.

This clonotype was seen ten or more times. The J gene is TRBJ1-1, the V gene TRBV20-1; D remains unclear. CDR3 length: 13 residues. CDR1 and CDR2 from the germline V gene are DFQATT and SNEGSKA (reference sequence). Trimming stripped 2 bases from V and 1 base from J, with 8 bases between. CDR3 region: CSARSTGNTEAFF. For the CDR3, the DNA is TGCAGTGCTAGATCCACGGGGAACACTGAAGCTTTCTTT.

This clonotype has a count of ten or more. V is TRBV20-1 and J is TRBJ2-7, with 8 bases identical to TRBD1. Per the germline V gene, CDR1 is DFQATT and CDR2 is SNEGSKA (reference sequence). The CDR3 extends over 15 amino acids. V gave up 3 bases and J gave up 2 bases; unmatched junction bases: 9. The CDR3 is CSASSTGGTTYEQYF. In DNA, the CDR3 is TGCAGTGCTAGCTCTACAGGGGGAACGACCTACGAGCAGTACTTC.

This clonotype was found many times. V is TRBV7-9 and J is TRBJ1-6; no reliable D call. From germline, CDR1 is SEHNR and CDR2 FQNEAQ (reference sequence). Trimming shortened V by 2 bases and J by 13 bases, and 12 bases separated the two germline ends. CDR3 length equals 13 residues. The chain's CDR3 is CASSLREVGPLHF. The CDR3 DNA reads as TGTGCCAGCAGCTTAAGGGAGGTGGGGCCCCTCCACTTT. Variable domain in full (rest from reference TRBV7-9 and TRBJ1-6): DTGVSQNPRHKITKRGQNVTFRCDPISEHNRLYWYRQTLGQGPEFLTYFQNEAQLEKSRLLSDRFSAERPKGSFSTLEIQRTEQGDSAMYLCASSLREVGPLHFGNGTRLTVT.

The V call is TRBV12-5, the J call TRBJ2-7, with TRBD2 identical over 7 bases. The CDR3 is 15 residues long. Germline CDR1 reads LGHNT; CDR2 reads FRNRAP. Trimming removed 6 bases from V and 9 bases from J; junction bases left unmatched: 17. CDR3 sequence reads: CASGFTTGGPSRQYF. DNA for the CDR3: TGTGCTAGTGGCTTCACGACGGGGGGACCTTCGAGGCAGTACTTC.

There are many counts of this clonotype. J is TRBJ1-3 and V is TRBV12-3 or TRBV12-4; D is unclear. The CDR3 contains 15 residues. Trimming cost V 7 bases and J 0 bases, with 13 bases left between them. As DNA, the CDR3 is TGTGCCAGCACGGGGAGACACCTCTCTGGAAACACCATATATTTT. Amino acids: CASTGRHLSGNTIYF.

This clonotype occurred many times. The CDR3 region is CASSSAGTRAYEQYF. CDR3 nucleotides: TGTGCCAGCAGCTCGGCCGGGACTAGAGCCTACGAGCAGTACTTC. This chain joins TRBV5-5 and TRBJ2-7, with 8 positions matching TRBD2. After removal of 3 bases from V and 2 bases from J, the junction contained 7 bases not matched to a gene. The CDR3 loop spans 15 amino acids. Germline CDR1 reads SGHKS; CDR2 reads YYEKEE (reference sequence).

This clonotype was picked up many times. This chain links TRBV7-9 with TRBJ2-7, with D perhaps assigned TRBD1 or TRBD2 (5 bases each). V was clipped by 11 bases and J by 6 bases, with 17 bases between them. Germline CDR1 is SEHNR and CDR2 is FQNEAQ (reference sequence). The CDR3 consists of 12 residues. The CDR3 sequence: CAAIGAGGEQYF. Written as DNA, the CDR3 is TGTGCCGCAATTGGAGCTGGGGGCGAGCAGTACTTC.

This clonotype was seen repeatedly, ten times or more. This sequence joins TRBV12-3 or TRBV12-4 and TRBJ1-5, with D maybe TRBD1 (5 bases). This CDR3 has 15 amino acids. Trimming left V 5 bases short and J 5 bases short, with 16 bases between. This CDR3 is CASSLLTVGDQPQHF. The CDR3 nucleotides read TGTGCCAGCAGTCTCCTGACAGTCGGGGATCAGCCCCAGCATTTT.

This clonotype has ten or more counts. This sequence joins TRBV9 and TRBJ1-2; D call uncertain. Germline CDR1 SGDLS, CDR2 YYNGEE. The germline V and J ends were trimmed by 0 bases and 0 bases, with 3 bases remaining between them. The CDR3 contains 13 residues. Here the CDR3 DNA reads TGTGCCAGCAGCGTAGCCTCTAACTATGGCTACACCTTC. Its translation is CASSVASNYGYTF.

This clonotype was seen repeatedly, ten times or more. The rearrangement uses TRBV11-2 and TRBJ2-2; TRBD2 agrees at 10 bases. The V and J ends lost 0 bases and 7 bases, in that order; junction bases with no gene match: 8. CDR3 length: 17 residues. Germline CDR1 reads SGHAT; CDR2 reads FQNNGV. The CDR3 nucleotides read TGTGCCAGCAGCTTAGAGCCTAGCGGGAGTTCAGACGGGGAGCTGTTTTTT. Translated, it gives CASSLEPSGSSDGELFF.

This chain joins TRBV20-1 and TRBJ2-7; D tentatively reads TRBD1 or TRBD2 (5 bases each). Trimming left V 0 bases short and J 1 base short, with 7 bases between. Germline assignment: CDR1 DFQATT and CDR2 SNEGSKA (reference sequence). The CDR3 totals 13 residues. The CDR3 is CSARDRESYEQYF. As DNA, the CDR3 is TGCAGTGCTAGAGACAGGGAGTCCTACGAGCAGTACTTC.

This clonotype was seen ten or more times. The genes are TRBV6-1 and TRBJ1-2; D is uncertain. The CDR3 consists of 13 residues. V shed 3 bases and J shed 3 bases, with 8 bases lying between them. Germline V gene data show CDR1 as MNHNS and CDR2 as SASEGT. CDR3 sequence (DNA): TGTGCCAGCAGTGACAACGCTGACTATGGCTACACCTTC. Encoded protein: CASSDNADYGYTF.

The J gene is TRBJ2-7, the V gene TRBV6-2 or TRBV6-3, with D maybe TRBD1 (6 bases). Per germline, CDR1 MNHEY and CDR2 SVGEGT. Trimming took off 0 bases at V and 2 bases at J, with 14 bases between the two ends. This CDR3 is built from 16 residues. The CDR3 spells CASSYSTARGTYEQYF. The CDR3 DNA follows: TGTGCCAGCAGTTACTCAACGGCCAGGGGTACCTACGAGCAGTACTTC.

The rearrangement links TRBV20-1 to TRBJ2-5; 13 nucleotides match TRBD2. J was trimmed by 4 bases and V by 5 bases; bases with no gene match: 10. The CDR3 is made up of 16 amino acids. The V gene's germline CDR1 is DFQATT and CDR2 SNEGSKA (reference sequence). The CDR3 loop reads CSAPRLAGGIPETQYF. CDR3 DNA sequence: TGCAGTGCTCCACGACTAGCGGGAGGTATCCCAGAGACCCAGTACTTC.

The table lists this clonotype with many counts. This chain connects TRBV2 to TRBJ1-6; TRBD1 is a possible D gene (6 bases). Trimming pared 10 bases from V and 9 bases from J, leaving 13 bases between. From germline, CDR1 is SNHLY and CDR2 FYNNEI. The CDR3 spans 12 residues. The CDR3 DNA sequence: TGTGCCACCCAGGGAGGGGGTTCACCCCTCCACTTT. It encodes CATQGGGSPLHF.

This clonotype was detected ten times or more. The gene calls are TRBV6-2 or TRBV6-3 and TRBJ2-7, with 7 bases that match TRBD1. This CDR3 contains 14 residues. Germline CDR1 is MNHEY and CDR2 is SVGEGT. V lost 4 bases and J lost 5; bases outside the gene matches: 8. The CDR3 here is CASSSRTGSHEQYF. CDR3 DNA: TGTGCCAGCAGTTCTCGGACAGGCTCGCACGAGCAGTACTTC.

The chain links TRBV5-1 to TRBJ2-5; no clear D gene. Between the trimmed V and J ends, which lost 2 bases and 1 base, there was a span of 12 bases. Germline-derived CDR1 and CDR2 are SGHRS and YFSETQ. The CDR3 runs 15 residues. The CDR3 DNA reads TGCGCCAGCAGCTTATACCAAGGGTTCCAAGAGACCCAGTACTTC. Translating gives CASSLYQGFQETQYF.

This chain joins TRBV6-1 and TRBJ2-7; D possibly corresponds to TRBD2 (5 bases). Between the trimmed V and J ends, which lost 6 bases and 1 base, there was a span of 10 bases. There are 13 residues in the CDR3. The V gene's germline CDR1 is MNHNS and CDR2 SASEGT. This chain's CDR3 is CASRRAESYEQYF. DNA for the CDR3: TGTGCCAGCAGGCGGGCCGAGTCCTACGAGCAGTACTTC.

This clonotype was seen ten or more times. The chain has TRBV30 and TRBJ1-2; perhaps TRBD1 as D (5 bases). The CDR3 runs to 15 residues. The V gene lost 5 bases and the J gene lost 0 bases, with 16 bases spanning the gap. From germline, CDR1 is GTSNPN and CDR2 SVGIG (reference sequence). In DNA form, the CDR3 reads TGTGCCTGGGAGGGGTCTTGGGGGGCTAACTATGGCTACACCTTC. Translated: CAWEGSWGANYGYTF.